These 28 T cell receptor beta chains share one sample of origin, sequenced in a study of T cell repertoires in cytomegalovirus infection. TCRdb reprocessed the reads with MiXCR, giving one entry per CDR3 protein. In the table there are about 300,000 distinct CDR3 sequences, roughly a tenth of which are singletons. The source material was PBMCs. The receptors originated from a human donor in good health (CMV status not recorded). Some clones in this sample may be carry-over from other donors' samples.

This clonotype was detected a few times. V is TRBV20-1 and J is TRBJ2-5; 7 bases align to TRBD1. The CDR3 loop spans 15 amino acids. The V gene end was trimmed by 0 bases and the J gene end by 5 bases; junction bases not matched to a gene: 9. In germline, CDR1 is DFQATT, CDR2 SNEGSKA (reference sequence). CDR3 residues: CSARDGGQDRETQYF. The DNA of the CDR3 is TGCAGTGCTAGAGATGGTGGACAGGATAGGGAGACCCAGTACTTC.

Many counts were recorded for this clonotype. CDR3 in DNA: TGTGCCAGCAGCTTAGAGCCGCAGGGATCCGCTGAAGCTTTCTTT. As protein: CASSLEPQGSAEAFF. V is TRBV7-6 and J is TRBJ1-1, with D possibly matching TRBD1 (5 bases). V lost 1 base and J 6 bases, leaving 15 bases between the germline ends. The V gene's germline CDR1 is SGHVS and CDR2 FNYEAQ. There are 15 residues in the CDR3.

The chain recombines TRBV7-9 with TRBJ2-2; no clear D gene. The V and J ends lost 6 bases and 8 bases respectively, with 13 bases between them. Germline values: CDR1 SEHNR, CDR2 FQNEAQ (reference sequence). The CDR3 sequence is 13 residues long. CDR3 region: CASSQAVPGELFF. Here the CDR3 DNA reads TGTGCCAGCAGTCAAGCCGTGCCAGGGGAGCTGTTTTTT.

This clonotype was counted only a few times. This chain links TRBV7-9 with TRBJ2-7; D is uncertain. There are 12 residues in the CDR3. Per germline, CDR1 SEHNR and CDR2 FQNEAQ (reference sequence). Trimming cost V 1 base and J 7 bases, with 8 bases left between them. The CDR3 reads CASSLGSTEQYF. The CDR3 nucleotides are TGTGCCAGCAGCTTAGGGTCTACGGAGCAGTACTTC.

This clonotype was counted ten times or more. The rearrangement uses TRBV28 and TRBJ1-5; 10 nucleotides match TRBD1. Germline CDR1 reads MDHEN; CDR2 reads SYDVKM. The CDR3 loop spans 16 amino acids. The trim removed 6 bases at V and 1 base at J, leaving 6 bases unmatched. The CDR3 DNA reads TGTGCCAGCAGGGACAGGGGGAGAGGAAGCAATCAGCCCCAGCATTTT. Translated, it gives CASRDRGRGSNQPQHF.

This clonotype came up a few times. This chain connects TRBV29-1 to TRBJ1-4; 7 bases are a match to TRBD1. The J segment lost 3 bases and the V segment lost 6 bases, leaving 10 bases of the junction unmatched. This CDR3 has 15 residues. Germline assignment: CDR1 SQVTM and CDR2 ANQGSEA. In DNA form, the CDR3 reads TGCAGCGTAGGGGCGCCGGGACAGTCTAATGAAAAACTGTTTTTT. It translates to CSVGAPGQSNEKLFF.

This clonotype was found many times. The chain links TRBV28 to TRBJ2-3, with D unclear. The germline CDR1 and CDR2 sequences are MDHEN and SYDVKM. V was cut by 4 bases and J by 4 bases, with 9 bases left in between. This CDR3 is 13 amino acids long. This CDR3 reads CASSSRQSDTQYF. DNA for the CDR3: TGTGCCAGCAGTTCCCGTCAGTCAGATACGCAGTATTTT.

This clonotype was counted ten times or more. The CDR3 spells CSAGAPAGYTF. Written as DNA, the CDR3 is TGCAGTGCCGGAGCTCCAGCTGGCTACACCTTC. The chain employs TRBV20-1 and TRBJ1-2; D is unresolved. The CDR3 is 11 amino acids. V lost 6 bases and J 7 bases, leaving 12 bases between the germline ends. Germline values: CDR1 DFQATT, CDR2 SNEGSKA (reference sequence).

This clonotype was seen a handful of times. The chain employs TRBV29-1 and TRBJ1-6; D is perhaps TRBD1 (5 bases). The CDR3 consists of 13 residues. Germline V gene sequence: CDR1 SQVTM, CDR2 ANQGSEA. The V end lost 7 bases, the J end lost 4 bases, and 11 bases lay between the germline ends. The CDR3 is CSGRTGYNSPLHF. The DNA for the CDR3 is TGCAGCGGCCGTACAGGATATAATTCACCCCTCCACTTT.

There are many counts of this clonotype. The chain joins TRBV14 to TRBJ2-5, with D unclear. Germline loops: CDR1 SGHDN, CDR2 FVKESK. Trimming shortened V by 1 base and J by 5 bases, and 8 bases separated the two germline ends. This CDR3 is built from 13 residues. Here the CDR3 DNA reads TGTGCCAGCAGCCAAGGGCAGTACGAGACCCAGTACTTC. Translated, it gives CASSQGQYETQYF.

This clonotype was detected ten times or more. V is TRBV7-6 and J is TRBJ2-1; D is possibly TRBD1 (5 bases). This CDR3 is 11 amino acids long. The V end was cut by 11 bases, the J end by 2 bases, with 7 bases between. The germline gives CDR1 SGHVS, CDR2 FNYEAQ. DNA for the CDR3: TGTGCCGGGGCCCCCTACAATGAGCAGTTCTTC. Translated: CAGAPYNEQFF. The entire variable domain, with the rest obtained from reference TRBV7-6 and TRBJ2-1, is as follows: GAGVSQSPRYKVTKRGQDVALRCDPISGHVSLYWYRQALGQGPEFLTYFNYEAQQDKSGLPNDRFSAERPEGSISTLTIQRTEQRDSAMYRCAGAPYNEQFFGPGTRLTVL.

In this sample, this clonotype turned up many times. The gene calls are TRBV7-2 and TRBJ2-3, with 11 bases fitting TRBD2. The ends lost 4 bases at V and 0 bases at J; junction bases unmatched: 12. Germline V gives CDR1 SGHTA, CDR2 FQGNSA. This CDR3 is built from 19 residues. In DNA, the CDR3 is TGTGCCAGCAGCTGGCCGAGACTAGCGGGGTCTTCTAGCACAGATACGCAGTATTTT. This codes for CASSWPRLAGSSSTDTQYF.

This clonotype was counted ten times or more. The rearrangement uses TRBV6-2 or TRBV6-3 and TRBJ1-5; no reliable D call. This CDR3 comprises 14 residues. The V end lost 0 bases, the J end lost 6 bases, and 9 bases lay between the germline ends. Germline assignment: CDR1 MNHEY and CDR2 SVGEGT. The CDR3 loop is CASSYSGPRQPQHF. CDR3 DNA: TGTGCCAGCAGTTACTCAGGTCCCCGTCAGCCCCAGCATTTT.

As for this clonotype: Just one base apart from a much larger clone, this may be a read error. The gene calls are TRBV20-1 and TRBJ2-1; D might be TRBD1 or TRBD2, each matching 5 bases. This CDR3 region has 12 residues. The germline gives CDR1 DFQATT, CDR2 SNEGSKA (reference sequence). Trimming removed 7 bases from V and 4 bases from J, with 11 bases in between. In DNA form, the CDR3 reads TGCAGTGTTCTGGGACGGTACAATGAGCAGTTCTTC. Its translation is CSVLGRYNEQFF.

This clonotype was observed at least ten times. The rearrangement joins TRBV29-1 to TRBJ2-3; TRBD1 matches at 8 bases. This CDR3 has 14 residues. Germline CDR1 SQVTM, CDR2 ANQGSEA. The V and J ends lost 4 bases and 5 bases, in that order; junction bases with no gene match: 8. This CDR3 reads CSVGDRGEGDTQYF. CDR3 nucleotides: TGCAGCGTTGGTGACAGGGGTGAGGGAGATACGCAGTATTTT.

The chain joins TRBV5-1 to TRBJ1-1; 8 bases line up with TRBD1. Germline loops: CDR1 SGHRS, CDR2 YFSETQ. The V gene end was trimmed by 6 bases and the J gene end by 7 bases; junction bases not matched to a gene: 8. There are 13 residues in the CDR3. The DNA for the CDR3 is TGCGCCAGCACCGCAGACGGGACAGGTGAAGCTTTCTTT. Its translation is CASTADGTGEAFF.

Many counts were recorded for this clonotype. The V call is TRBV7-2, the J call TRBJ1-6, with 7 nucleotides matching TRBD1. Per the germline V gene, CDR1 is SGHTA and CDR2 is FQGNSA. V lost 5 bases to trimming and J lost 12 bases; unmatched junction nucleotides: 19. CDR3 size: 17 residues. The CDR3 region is CASSTGRQGTSSVPLHF. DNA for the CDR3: TGTGCCAGCAGCACCGGACGACAGGGAACGTCTTCAGTACCCCTCCACTTT. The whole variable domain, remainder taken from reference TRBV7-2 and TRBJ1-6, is GAGVSQSPSNKVTEKGKDVELRCDPISGHTALYWYRQSLGQGLEFLIYFQGNSAPDKSGLPSDRFSAERTGGSVSTLTIQRTQQEDSAVYLCASSTGRQGTSSVPLHFGNGTRLTVT.

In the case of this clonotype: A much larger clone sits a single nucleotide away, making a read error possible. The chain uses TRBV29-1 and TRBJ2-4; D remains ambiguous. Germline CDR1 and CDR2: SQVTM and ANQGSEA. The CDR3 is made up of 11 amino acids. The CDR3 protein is CSVNEMNIRYF. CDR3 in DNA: TGCAGCGTTAACGAAATGAACATTCGGTACTTC.

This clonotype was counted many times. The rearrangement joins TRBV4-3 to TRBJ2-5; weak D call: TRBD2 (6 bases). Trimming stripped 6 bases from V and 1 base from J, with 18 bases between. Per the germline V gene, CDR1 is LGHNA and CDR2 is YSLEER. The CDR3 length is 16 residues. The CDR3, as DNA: TGCGCCAGCAGACTCAACCTGCGGAGGGCCCAAGAGACCCAGTACTTC. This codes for CASRLNLRRAQETQYF.

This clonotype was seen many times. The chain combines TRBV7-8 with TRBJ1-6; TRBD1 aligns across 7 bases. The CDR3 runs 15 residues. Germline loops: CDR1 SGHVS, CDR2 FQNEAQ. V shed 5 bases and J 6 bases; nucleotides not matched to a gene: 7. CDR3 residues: CASSNRQGFNSPLHF. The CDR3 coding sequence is TGTGCCAGCAGCAACCGACAGGGTTTTAATTCACCCCTCCACTTT.

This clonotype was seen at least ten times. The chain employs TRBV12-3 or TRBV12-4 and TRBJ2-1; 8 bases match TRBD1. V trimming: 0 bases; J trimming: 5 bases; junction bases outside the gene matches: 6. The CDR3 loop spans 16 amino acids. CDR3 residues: CASSLAGQGSNNEQFF. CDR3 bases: TGTGCCAGCAGTTTAGCCGGACAGGGAAGCAACAATGAGCAGTTCTTC.

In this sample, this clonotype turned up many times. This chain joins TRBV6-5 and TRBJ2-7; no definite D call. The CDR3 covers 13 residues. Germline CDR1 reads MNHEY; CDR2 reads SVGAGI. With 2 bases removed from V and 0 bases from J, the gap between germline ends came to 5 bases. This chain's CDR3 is CASSYRSSYEQYF. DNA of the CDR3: TGTGCCAGCAGTTACCGGAGCTCCTACGAGCAGTACTTC.

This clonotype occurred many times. CDR3 sequence reads: CASRIDLSSYEQYV. The CDR3 region has the DNA TGTGCCAGCAGGATAGACTTAAGCTCCTACGAGCAGTACGTC. The chain links TRBV6-1 to TRBJ2-7; D is unclear. This CDR3 is 14 amino acids long. Germline V gene sequence: CDR1 MNHNS, CDR2 SASEGT. V was cut by 6 bases and J by 0 bases, with 12 bases left in between.

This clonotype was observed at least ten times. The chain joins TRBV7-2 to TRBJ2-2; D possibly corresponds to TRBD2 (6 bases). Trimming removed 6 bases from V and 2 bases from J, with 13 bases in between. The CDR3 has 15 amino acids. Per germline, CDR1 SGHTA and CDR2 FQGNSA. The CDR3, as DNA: TGTGCCAGCAGTCCTTTCGGACTAAACACCGGGGAGCTGTTTTTT. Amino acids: CASSPFGLNTGELFF. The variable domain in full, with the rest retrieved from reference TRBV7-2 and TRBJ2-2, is GAGVSQSPSNKVTEKGKDVELRCDPISGHTALYWYRQSLGQGLEFLIYFQGNSAPDKSGLPSDRFSAERTGGSVSTLTIQRTQQEDSAVYLCASSPFGLNTGELFFGEGSRLTVL.

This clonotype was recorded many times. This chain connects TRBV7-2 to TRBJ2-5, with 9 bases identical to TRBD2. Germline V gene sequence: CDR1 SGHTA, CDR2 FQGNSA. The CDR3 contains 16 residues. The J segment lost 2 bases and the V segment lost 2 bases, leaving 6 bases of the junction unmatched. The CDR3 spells CASSLNSGGGQETQYF. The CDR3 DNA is TGTGCCAGCAGCTTAAATAGCGGGGGAGGGCAAGAGACCCAGTACTTC.

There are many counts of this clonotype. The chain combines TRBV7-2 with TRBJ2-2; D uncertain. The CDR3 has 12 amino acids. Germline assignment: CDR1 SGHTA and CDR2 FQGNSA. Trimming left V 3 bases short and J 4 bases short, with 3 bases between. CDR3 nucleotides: TGTGCCAGCAGCTTTGGCACCGGGGAGCTGTTTTTT. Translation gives CASSFGTGELFF. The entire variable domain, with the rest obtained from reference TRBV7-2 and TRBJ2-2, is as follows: GAGVSQSPSNKVTEKGKDVELRCDPISGHTALYWYRQSLGQGLEFLIYFQGNSAPDKSGLPSDRFSAERTGGSVSTLTIQRTQQEDSAVYLCASSFGTGELFFGEGSRLTVL.

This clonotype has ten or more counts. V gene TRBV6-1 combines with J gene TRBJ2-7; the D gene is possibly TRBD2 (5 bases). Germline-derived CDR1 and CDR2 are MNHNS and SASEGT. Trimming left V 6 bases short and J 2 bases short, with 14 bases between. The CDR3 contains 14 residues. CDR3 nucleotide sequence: TGTGCCAGCAGGCCAAGCGGAACCACCTACGAGCAGTACGTC. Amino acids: CASRPSGTTYEQYV.

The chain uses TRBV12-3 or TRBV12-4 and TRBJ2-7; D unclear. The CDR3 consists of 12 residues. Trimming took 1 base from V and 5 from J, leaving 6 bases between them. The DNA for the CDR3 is TGTGCCAGCAGTTTAGTGGGCCACGAGCAGTACTTC. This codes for CASSLVGHEQYF.